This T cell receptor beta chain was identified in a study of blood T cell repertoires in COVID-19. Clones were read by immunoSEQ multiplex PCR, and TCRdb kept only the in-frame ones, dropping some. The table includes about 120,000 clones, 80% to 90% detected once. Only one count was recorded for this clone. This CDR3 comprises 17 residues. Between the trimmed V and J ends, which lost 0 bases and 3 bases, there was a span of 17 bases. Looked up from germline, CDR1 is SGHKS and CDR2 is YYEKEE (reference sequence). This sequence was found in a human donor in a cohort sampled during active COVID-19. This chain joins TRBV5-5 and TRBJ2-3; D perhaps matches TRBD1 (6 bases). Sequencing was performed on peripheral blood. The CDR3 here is CASSLGRGNIVTDTQYF. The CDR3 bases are TGTGCCAGCAGCTTGGGCAGGGGCAATATTGTGACAGATACGCAGTATTTT.